The rows below give T cell receptor beta chains drawn from one sample of a study of T cells in Graves' hyperthyroidism and ophthalmopathy. A single record per CDR3 protein comes from TCRdb applying MiXCR to the multiplex PCR reads. The sample records about 400,000 distinct CDR3 sequences, 15% to 18% being singletons. Sequencing used blood. Receptors originate from a woman under 30 with Graves' hyperthyroidism. CDR3s include the opening cysteine and the closing phenylalanine or tryptophan. D genes are given only for firm matches. Expanded clones are given a class, and other clones once, few, many or no size at all.

TRBJ2-1 | TRBV5-1 | TRBD1 | many | TGCGCCAGCAGCAGGGGACAGGATGTCTACAATGAGCAGTTCTTC | CASSRGQDVYNEQFF
TRBJ2-7 | TRBV12-3/TRBV12-4 | . | many | TGTGCCAGCAGTTTCATAGCGGAACCCTCCTACGAGCAGTACTTC | CASSFIAEPSYEQYF
TRBJ2-7 | TRBV2 | . | many | TGTGCCGGGGATGCCGGGGCGCGCTACGAGCAGTACTTC | CAGDAGARYEQYF
TRBJ2-4 | TRBV6-1 | . | . | TGTGCCAGCAGTGAAATAGGGTTCGGATCCAAAAACATTCAGTACTTC | CASSEIGFGSKNIQYF
TRBJ1-5 | TRBV7-9 | . | . | TGTGCCAGCAGCTTTGGGGGGATAGATAGCAATCAGCCCCAGCATTTT | CASSFGGIDSNQPQHF
TRBJ1-1 | TRBV4-1 | . | few | TGCGCCAGCAGCCAAGATCAAACTGAAGCTTTCTTT | CASSQDQTEAFF
TRBJ2-2 | TRBV25-1 | TRBD2 | few | TGTGCCAGCAGTGAGATAGCGGGAGCTGGCGGGGAGCTGTTTTTT | CASSEIAGAGGELFF
TRBJ1-2 | TRBV29-1 | TRBD1 | . | TGCAGCGCCCGACAGGGTGACTATGGCTACACCTTC | CSARQGDYGYTF
TRBJ2-7 | TRBV28 | TRBD1 | many | TGTGCCAGCAGTTTTCCTCGGGACAGGGACTCCTACGAGCAGTACTTC | CASSFPRDRDSYEQYF
TRBJ2-3 | TRBV20-1 | TRBD2 | many | TGCAGTGCTAGTGGCTGGACTAGCGGAACAGATACGCAGTATTTT | CSASGWTSGTDTQYF
TRBJ2-1 | TRBV12-3/TRBV12-4 | . | many | TGTGCCAGCAGTTTTAGGGCGATAGACGTCGCCAATGAGCAGTTCTTC | CASSFRAIDVANEQFF
TRBJ2-5 | TRBV29-1 | . | many | TGCAGCGTTGGGGGTCCCACCAGGGAGACCCAGTACTTC | CSVGGPTRETQYF
TRBJ2-7 | TRBV28 | . | few | TGTGCCAGCAGTCAGATCGGGTCCTTAAGCTCCTACGAGCAGTACTTC | CASSQIGSLSSYEQYF
TRBJ1-3 | TRBV20-1 | . | . | TGCAGTGCTAGGAATGGAAACACCATATATTTT | CSARNGNTIYF
TRBJ2-3 | TRBV7-8 | TRBD2 | . | TGTGCCAGCAGCGATACTCCTCCGGGACTAGCGGGAACCACAGATACGCAGTATTTT | CASSDTPPGLAGTTDTQYF
TRBJ2-1 | TRBV7-2 | TRBD2 | many | TGTGCCAGCAGCTTAACCGCGGGAGGAAGAAAAAATGAGCAGTTCTTC | CASSLTAGGRKNEQFF
TRBJ2-7 | TRBV12-3/TRBV12-4 | TRBD2 | few | TGTGCCAGCAGTCCGGGGGGGGACGAGCAGTACTTC | CASSPGGDEQYF
TRBJ1-2 | TRBV27 | . | . | TGTGCCAGCAGCTCCACGCTATGGGGGACTAACTATGGCTACACCTTC | CASSSTLWGTNYGYTF
TRBJ1-2 | TRBV20-1 | . | many | TGCAGTGCTAGAGATGCAGGGCTTGAGGCCTATGGCTACACCTTC | CSARDAGLEAYGYTF
TRBJ2-1 | TRBV27 | TRBD2 | many | TGTGCCAGCAGTTTCGGGACTAACGCCTACAATGAGCAGTTCTTC | CASSFGTNAYNEQFF
TRBJ2-5 | TRBV3-1 | . | . | TGTGCCAGCAGCCAAGATTTGGGAAACAGCAAAGAGACCCAGTACTTC | CASSQDLGNSKETQYF
TRBJ2-3 | TRBV18 | . | . | TGTGCCAGCTCACCACAAAGGACAACAGATACGCAGTATTTT | CASSPQRTTDTQYF
TRBJ2-1 | TRBV5-1 | . | . | TGCGCCAGCAGCCCAAGCGTCGAGTCCTACAATGAGCAGTTCTTC | CASSPSVESYNEQFF
TRBJ1-6 | TRBV6-4 | . | few | TGTGCCTCCAGGGAAGGGCTCAATTCACCCCTCCACTTT | CASREGLNSPLHF
TRBJ1-6 | TRBV2 | . | many | TGTGCCAGCAGTAGACAGAATTCACCCCTCCACTTT | CASSRQNSPLHF
TRBJ2-5 | TRBV20-1 | . | many | TGCAGTGCTAGATACAGTCAAGAGACCCAGTACTTC | CSARYSQETQYF
TRBJ2-1 | TRBV27 | TRBD2 | . | TGTGCCAGCAGTTTACGTCCCAGCGGGGGGGTCAGGGTCCGTTCGTACGATGAGCAGTTCTTC | CASSLRPSGGVRVRSYDEQFF
TRBJ2-5 | TRBV6-2/TRBV6-3 | . | few | TGTGCCAGCAGTAAAACCGGTGAGACCCAGTACTTC | CASSKTGETQYF
TRBJ2-1 | TRBV7-6 | . | few | TGTGCCAGCAGCTTAGAGGGACTCGTCGATGAGCAGTTCTTC | CASSLEGLVDEQFF
TRBJ1-3 | TRBV7-3 | TRBD1 | few | TGTGCCAGCAGCTTAACAGGGGGCGGTGGAAACACCATATATTTT | CASSLTGGGGNTIYF
TRBJ2-1 | TRBV12-5 | . | many | TGTGCTAGTGGTACCGGGACATTCTACAATGAGCAGTTCTTC | CASGTGTFYNEQFF
TRBJ1-2 | TRBV7-8 | TRBD1 | few | TGTGCCAGCAGCGACACGGGACAGCTTAACTATGGCTACACCTTC | CASSDTGQLNYGYTF
TRBJ2-1 | TRBV28 | TRBD2 | . | TGTGCCAGCAGTTTACGGCGGGAGTGGAATGAGCAGTTCTTC | CASSLRREWNEQFF